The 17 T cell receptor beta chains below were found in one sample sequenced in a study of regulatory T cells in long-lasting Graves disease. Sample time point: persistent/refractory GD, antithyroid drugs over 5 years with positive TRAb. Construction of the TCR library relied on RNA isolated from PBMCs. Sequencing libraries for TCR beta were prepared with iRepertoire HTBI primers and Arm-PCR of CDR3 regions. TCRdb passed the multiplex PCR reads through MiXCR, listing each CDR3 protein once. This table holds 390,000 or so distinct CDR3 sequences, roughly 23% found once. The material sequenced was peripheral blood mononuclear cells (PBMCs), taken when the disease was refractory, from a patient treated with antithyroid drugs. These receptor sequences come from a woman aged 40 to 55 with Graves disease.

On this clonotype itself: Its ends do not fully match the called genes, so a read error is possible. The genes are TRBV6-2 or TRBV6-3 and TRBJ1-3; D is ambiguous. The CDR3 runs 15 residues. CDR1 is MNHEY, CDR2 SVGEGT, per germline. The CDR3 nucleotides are TGTGCCAGCAGTTACTGGCAGGTTGACGGAAGCACCATATATTTT. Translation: CASSYWQVDGSTIYF.

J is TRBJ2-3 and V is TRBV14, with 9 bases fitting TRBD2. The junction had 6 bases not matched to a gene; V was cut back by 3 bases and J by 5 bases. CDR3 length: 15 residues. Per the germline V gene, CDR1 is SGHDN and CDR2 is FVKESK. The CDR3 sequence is CASSQPSGIGDTQYF. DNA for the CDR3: TGTGCCAGCAGCCAGCCTAGCGGGATTGGAGATACGCAGTATTTT.

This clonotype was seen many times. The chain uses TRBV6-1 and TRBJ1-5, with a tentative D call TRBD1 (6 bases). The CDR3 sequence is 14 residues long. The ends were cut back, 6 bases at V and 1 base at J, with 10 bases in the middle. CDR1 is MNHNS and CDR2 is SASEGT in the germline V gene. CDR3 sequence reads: CASRDSLSNQPQHF. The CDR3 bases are TGTGCCAGCAGGGACAGTCTGAGCAATCAGCCCCAGCATTTT.

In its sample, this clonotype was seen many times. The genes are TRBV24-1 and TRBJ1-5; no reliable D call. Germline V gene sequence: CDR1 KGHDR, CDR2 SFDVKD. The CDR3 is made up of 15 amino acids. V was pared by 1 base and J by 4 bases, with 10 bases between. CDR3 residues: CATSDFRQPNQPQHF. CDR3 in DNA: TGTGCCACCAGTGATTTTCGGCAGCCTAATCAGCCCCAGCATTTT.

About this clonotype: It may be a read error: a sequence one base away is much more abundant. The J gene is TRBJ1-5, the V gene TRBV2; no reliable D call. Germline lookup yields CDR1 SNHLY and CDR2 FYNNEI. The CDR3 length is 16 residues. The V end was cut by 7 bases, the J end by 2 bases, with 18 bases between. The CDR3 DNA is TGTGCCAGCACTCTAAGGAGGACGTGGGGCAATCAGCCCCAGCATTTT. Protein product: CASTLRRTWGNQPQHF.

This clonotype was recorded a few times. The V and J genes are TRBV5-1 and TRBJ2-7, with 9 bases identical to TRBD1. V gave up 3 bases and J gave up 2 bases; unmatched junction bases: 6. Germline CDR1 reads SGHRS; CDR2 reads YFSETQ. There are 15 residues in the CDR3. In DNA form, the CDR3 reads TGCGCCAGCAGCTACGGGACAGGGTTTCCCTACGAGCAGTACTTC. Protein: CASSYGTGFPYEQYF. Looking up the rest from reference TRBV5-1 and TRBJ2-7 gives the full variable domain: KAGVTQTPRYLIKTRGQQVTLSCSPISGHRSVSWYQQTPGQGLQFLFEYFSETQRNKGNFPGRFSGRQFSNSRSEMNVSTLELGDSALYLCASSYGTGFPYEQYFGPGTRLTVT.

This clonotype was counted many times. The CDR3 DNA sequence: TGCAGTGCTAGAGATCTACAGACGTCCGGTATGAACACTGAAGCTTTCTTT. It specifies CSARDLQTSGMNTEAFF. V gene TRBV20-1 combines with J gene TRBJ1-1; the D is unclear. Germline V gene sequence: CDR1 DFQATT, CDR2 SNEGSKA (reference sequence). V was trimmed by 0 bases and J by 0 bases, leaving 17 bases between them. This CDR3 region has 17 residues.

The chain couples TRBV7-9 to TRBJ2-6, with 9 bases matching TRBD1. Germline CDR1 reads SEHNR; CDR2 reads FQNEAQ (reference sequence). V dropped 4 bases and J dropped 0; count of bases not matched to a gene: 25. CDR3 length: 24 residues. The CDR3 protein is CASSSYRGTANRGQFLSGANVLTF. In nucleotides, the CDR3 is TGTGCCAGCAGCTCGTATAGGGGGACCGCCAACAGGGGGCAGTTCCTCTCTGGGGCCAACGTCCTGACTTTC.

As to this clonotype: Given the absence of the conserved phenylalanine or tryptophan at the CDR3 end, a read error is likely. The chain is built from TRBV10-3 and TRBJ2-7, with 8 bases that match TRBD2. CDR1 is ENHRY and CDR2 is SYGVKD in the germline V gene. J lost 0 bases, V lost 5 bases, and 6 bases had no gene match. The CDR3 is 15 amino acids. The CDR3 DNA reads TGTGCCATCAGTTTGACTAGCGCGAGCTCCTACGAGCAGTACCTC. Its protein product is CAISLTSASSYEQYL.

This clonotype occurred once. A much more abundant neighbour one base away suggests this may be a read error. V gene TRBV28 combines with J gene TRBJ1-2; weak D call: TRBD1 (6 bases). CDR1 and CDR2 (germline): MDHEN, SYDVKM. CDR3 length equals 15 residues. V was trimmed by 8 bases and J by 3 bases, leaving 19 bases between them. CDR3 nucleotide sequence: TGTGCCAGCGGCACTCCTGGGGGGCGAGACTATGGCTACACCTTC. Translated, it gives CASGTPGGRDYGYTF.

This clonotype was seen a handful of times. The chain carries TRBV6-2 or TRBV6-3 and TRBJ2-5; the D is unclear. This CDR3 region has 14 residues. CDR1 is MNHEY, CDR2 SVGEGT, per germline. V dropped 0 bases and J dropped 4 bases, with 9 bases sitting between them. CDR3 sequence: CASSYSGVSETQYF. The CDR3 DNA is TGTGCCAGCAGTTACTCCGGCGTTTCAGAGACCCAGTACTTC.

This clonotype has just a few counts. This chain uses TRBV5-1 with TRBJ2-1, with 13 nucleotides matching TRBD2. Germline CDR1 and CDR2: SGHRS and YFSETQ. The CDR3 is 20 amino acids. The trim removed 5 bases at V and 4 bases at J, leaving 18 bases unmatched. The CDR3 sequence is CASRSGDPTSGRALYNEQFF. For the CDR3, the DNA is TGCGCCAGCAGGTCCGGGGACCCAACTAGCGGGAGGGCCCTGTACAATGAGCAGTTCTTC. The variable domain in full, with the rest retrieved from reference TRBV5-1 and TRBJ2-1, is KAGVTQTPRYLIKTRGQQVTLSCSPISGHRSVSWYQQTPGQGLQFLFEYFSETQRNKGNFPGRFSGRQFSNSRSEMNVSTLELGDSALYLCASRSGDPTSGRALYNEQFFGPGTRLTVL.

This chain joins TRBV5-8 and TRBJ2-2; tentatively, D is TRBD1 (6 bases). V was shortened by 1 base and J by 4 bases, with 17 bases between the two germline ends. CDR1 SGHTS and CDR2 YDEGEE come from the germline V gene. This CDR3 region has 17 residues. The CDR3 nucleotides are TGTGCCAGCAGCTTGCTTCTACAGGGATTTGGCACCGGGGAGCTGTTTTTT. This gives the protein CASSLLLQGFGTGELFF.

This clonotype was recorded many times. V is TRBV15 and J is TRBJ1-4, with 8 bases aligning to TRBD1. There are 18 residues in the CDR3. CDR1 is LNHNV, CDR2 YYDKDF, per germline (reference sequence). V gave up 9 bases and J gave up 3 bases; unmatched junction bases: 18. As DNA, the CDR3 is TGTGCCACTATCCCCGTTTACAGGGGGGGTTTGGCTAATGAAAAACTGTTTTTT. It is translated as CATIPVYRGGLANEKLFF.

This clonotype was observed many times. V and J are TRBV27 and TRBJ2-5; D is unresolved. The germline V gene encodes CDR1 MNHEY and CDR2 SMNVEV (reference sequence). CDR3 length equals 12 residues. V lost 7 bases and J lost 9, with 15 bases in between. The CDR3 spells CASKTGFRPQYF. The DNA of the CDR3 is TGTGCCAGCAAAACTGGTTTCAGGCCCCAGTACTTC.

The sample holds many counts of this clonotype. The CDR3 nucleotides are TGTGCCAGCAGTACCCGGGACAGGGCAGTTTTGGCTGAAGCTTTCTTT. It encodes CASSTRDRAVLAEAFF. The J gene is TRBJ1-1, the V gene TRBV28; TRBD1 matches at 9 bases. The CDR3 has 16 residues. The V segment lost 5 bases and the J segment 6 bases; nucleotides outside the gene matches: 13. The germline gives CDR1 MDHEN, CDR2 SYDVKM.

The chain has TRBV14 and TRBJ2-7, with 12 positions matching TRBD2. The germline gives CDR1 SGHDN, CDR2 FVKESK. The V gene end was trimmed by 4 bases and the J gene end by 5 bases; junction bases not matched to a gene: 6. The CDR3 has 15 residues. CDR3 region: CASSLLAGGDNEQYF. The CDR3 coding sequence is TGTGCCAGCAGCCTTCTAGCGGGAGGGGATAACGAGCAGTACTTC.